These 20 T cell receptor beta chains originate from one sample sequenced in a study of cytomegalovirus exposure and HLA in healthy donors. Libraries were prepared by immunoSEQ multiplex PCR; TCRdb keeps only in-frame clonotypes and omits some of them. Among 350,000 or so clones, roughly 89% were seen once, and the ten largest hold about 0.91%. The sample was PBMCs. These TCRs come from a woman under 30 in good health and CMV-seronegative.

The table lists this clone with a few counts. The rearrangement joins TRBV7-6 to TRBJ2-1, with TRBD2 identical over 7 bases. Germline V lookup: CDR1 SGHVS, CDR2 FNYEAQ. There are 15 residues in the CDR3. J gave up 9 bases and V 5 bases, and 13 bases lay outside the gene matches. The CDR3 loop is CASSVLGRGSGEQFF. Here the CDR3 DNA reads TGTGCCAGCAGCGTCCTAGGGAGGGGATCTGGTGAGCAGTTCTTC.

The V call is TRBV10-3, the J call TRBJ2-7; 10 nucleotides line up with TRBD1. The CDR3 consists of 14 residues. Germline values: CDR1 ENHRY, CDR2 SYGVKD. V lost 4 bases to trimming and J lost 4 bases; unmatched junction nucleotides: 4. CDR3 sequence reads: CAISVGDRGYEQYF. The CDR3 coding sequence is TGTGCCATCAGTGTTGGGGACAGGGGATACGAGCAGTACTTC.

This sequence joins TRBV2 and TRBJ2-6, with 12 bases identical to TRBD2. CDR3 size: 18 residues. The germline V gene encodes CDR1 SNHLY and CDR2 FYNNEI. After removal of 3 bases from V and 3 bases from J, the junction contained 6 bases not matched to a gene. CDR3 amino acids: CASSDPSGRAGGANVLTF. Written as DNA, the CDR3 is TGTGCCAGCAGTGACCCTAGCGGGAGGGCCGGTGGGGCCAACGTCCTGACTTTC.

The rearrangement links TRBV15 to TRBJ2-1; TRBD2 agrees at 11 bases. J gave up 5 bases and V 1 base, and 4 bases lay outside the gene matches. Germline assignment: CDR1 LNHNV and CDR2 YYDKDF (reference sequence). The CDR3 length is 16 residues. CDR3 sequence: CATSRGLAGIDNEQFF. CDR3 DNA: TGTGCCACCAGCAGAGGACTAGCGGGAATCGACAATGAGCAGTTCTTC.

The chain links TRBV6-1 to TRBJ1-4; 10 bases line up with TRBD1. V was pared by 6 bases and J by 11 bases, with 9 bases of the junction left unmatched. The CDR3 runs to 14 residues. Germline V gives CDR1 MNHNS, CDR2 SASEGT. The CDR3 sequence: CASSAGTGARKLFF. CDR3 nucleotide sequence: TGTGCCAGCAGCGCCGGGACAGGGGCGAGGAAACTGTTTTTT.

A single count supports this clone. The chain combines TRBV7-8 with TRBJ2-7; TRBD2 matches 7 bases. V shed 1 base, J shed 6 bases, and the junction held 15 bases outside the gene matches. This CDR3 spans 17 amino acids. Germline loops: CDR1 SGHVS, CDR2 FQNEAQ. CDR3 nucleotides: TGTGCCAGCAGCTTAGGGCCGGCGGGAGCTAGGGTTGTCGAGCAGTACTTC. Encoded protein: CASSLGPAGARVVEQYF.

Here the CDR3 DNA reads TGTGCCTGGAGTGACGGACAGGTCAATGAAAAACTGTTTTTT. Encoded protein: CAWSDGQVNEKLFF. The genes are TRBV30 and TRBJ1-4; 7 nucleotides line up with TRBD1. The CDR3 has 14 residues. Losses at the gene ends were 1 base for V and 5 bases for J; bases not matched to a gene: 4. The germline gives CDR1 GTSNPN, CDR2 SVGIG (reference sequence).

Points on this clone: Other nucleotide sequences from this sample produce the same CDR3. The genes are TRBV5-4 and TRBJ2-7; a weak D match, TRBD1 (6 bases). V lost 3 bases and J 2 bases, leaving 9 bases between the germline ends. This CDR3 contains 13 residues. CDR1 and CDR2 from the germline V gene are SGHNT and YYREEE (reference sequence). CDR3 DNA sequence: TGTGCCAGCAGCTCCCGGGACACCTACGAGCAGTACTTC. Translating gives CASSSRDTYEQYF. The full variable domain, rest sourced from reference TRBV5-4 and TRBJ2-7, is ETGVTQSPTHLIKTRGQQVTLRCSSQSGHNTVSWYQQALGQGPQFIFQYYREEENGRGNFPPRFSGLQFPNYSSELNVNALELDDSALYLCASSSRDTYEQYFGPGTRLTVT.

This clone has only a few counts. V usage is TRBV4-2 and J usage is TRBJ2-2; maybe TRBD2 (6 bases). This CDR3 is 19 amino acids long. Trimming shortened V by 1 base and J by 3 bases, and 21 bases separated the two germline ends. CDR1 is LGHNA and CDR2 is YNFKEQ in the germline V gene. The CDR3 nucleotides read TGTGCCAGCAGCCAAGCCCCACCAACCTCGGGGAGGCACACCGGGGAGCTGTTTTTT. Its translation: CASSQAPPTSGRHTGELFF.

The chain employs TRBV28 and TRBJ2-7; TRBD1 agrees at 8 bases. This CDR3 comprises 15 residues. The germline V gene has CDR1 MDHEN and CDR2 SYDVKM. The junction had 14 bases not matched to a gene; V was cut back by 6 bases and J by 7 bases. The DNA for the CDR3 is TGTGCCAGCAGCCCTCTCGACAGGGGTGCCGCTGAGCAGTACTTC. It encodes CASSPLDRGAAEQYF.

This clone was seen only once. CDR3 protein: CASSIGTTGDTQYF. The CDR3 DNA follows: TGTGCCAGTAGTATCGGGACTACTGGGGATACGCAGTATTTT. This chain links TRBV19 with TRBJ2-3, with 7 bases fitting TRBD2. This CDR3 region has 14 residues. Germline values: CDR1 LNHDA, CDR2 SQIVND (reference sequence). J lost 6 bases, V lost 3 bases, and 6 bases had no gene match. Filled out from reference TRBV19 and TRBJ2-3, the complete variable domain reads DGGITQSPKYLFRKEGQNVTLSCEQNLNHDAMYWYRQDPGQGLRLIYYSQIVNDFQKGDIAEGYSVSREKKESFPLTVTSAQKNPTAFYLCASSIGTTGDTQYFGPGTRLTVL.

This chain joins TRBV7-9 and TRBJ2-1; 9 nucleotides match TRBD2. Germline CDR1 reads SEHNR; CDR2 reads FQNEAQ (reference sequence). The CDR3 sequence is 15 residues long. J gave up 4 bases and V 4 bases, and 5 bases lay outside the gene matches. The CDR3 nucleotides are TGTGCCAGCAGCTCTCTAGCGGGAAGATACAATGAGCAGTTCTTC. As protein: CASSSLAGRYNEQFF.

This rearrangement joins TRBV7-2 to TRBJ2-7; 8 bases line up with TRBD1. CDR1 is SGHTA and CDR2 is FQGNSA in the germline V gene. CDR3 length equals 15 residues. The ends lost 2 bases at V and 2 bases at J; junction bases unmatched: 5. The CDR3 is CASSLSDRATYEQYF. CDR3 DNA: TGTGCCAGCAGCTTATCGGACAGGGCTACCTACGAGCAGTACTTC.

Only one count was recorded for this clone. This rearrangement joins TRBV6-5 to TRBJ1-1, with 8 nucleotides matching TRBD1. J lost 1 base, V lost 7 bases, and 8 bases had no gene match. The CDR3 length is 15 residues. Germline lookup yields CDR1 MNHEY and CDR2 SVGAGI. The chain's CDR3 is CASISAGTGNTEAFF. CDR3 DNA sequence: TGTGCCAGCATCTCCGCCGGGACAGGGAACACTGAAGCTTTCTTT.

This clone was seen a single time. The chain has TRBV2 and TRBJ2-2; TRBD2 matches at 7 bases. CDR3 length: 14 amino acids. CDR1 is SNHLY and CDR2 is FYNNEI in the germline V gene. Trimming took 8 bases from V and 6 from J; bases not matched to a gene: 9. CDR3 nucleotides: TGTGCCAGCGTTGTTGAGACTAGCTCCGGGGAGCTGTTTTTT. Its protein product is CASVVETSSGELFF.

The chain employs TRBV28 and TRBJ2-1, with TRBD2 identical over 7 bases. Germline V lookup: CDR1 MDHEN, CDR2 SYDVKM. The CDR3 sequence is 14 residues long. The ends lost 2 bases at V and 10 bases at J; junction bases unmatched: 8. The CDR3 DNA is TGTGCCAGCAGTTTAATCGCCCCAGCGGGAGAGCAGTTCTTC. The encoded protein is CASSLIAPAGEQFF. Full variable domain (rest looked up from reference TRBV28 and TRBJ2-1): DVKVTQSSRYLVKRTGEKVFLECVQDMDHENMFWYRQDPGLGLRLIYFSYDVKMKEKGDIPEGYSVSREKKERFSLILESASTNQTSMYLCASSLIAPAGEQFFGPGTRLTVL.

The chain couples TRBV9 to TRBJ2-2; perhaps TRBD2 as D (6 bases). The CDR3 spans 13 residues. V was clipped by 1 base and J by 6 bases, with 7 bases between them. Germline CDR1 SGDLS, CDR2 YYNGEE. The CDR3 sequence: CASSVTGAGELFF. Here the CDR3 DNA reads TGTGCCAGCAGCGTAACGGGGGCCGGGGAGCTGTTTTTT.

This clone was seen only once. This chain links TRBV6-1 with TRBJ2-7; 12 nucleotides line up with TRBD2. Trimming cost V 4 bases and J 7 bases; bases outside gene matches: 14. The germline gives CDR1 MNHNS, CDR2 SASEGT. The CDR3 length is 17 residues. The CDR3 sequence is CASSAHSTSGRGEEQYF. The CDR3 DNA reads TGTGCCAGCAGTGCCCACTCGACTAGCGGGAGAGGGGAAGAGCAGTACTTC.

This clone has only one observation. The V gene is TRBV7-2, the J gene TRBJ2-3; TRBD2 matches 12 bases. The CDR3 is made up of 16 amino acids. Germline V CDR1 and CDR2: SGHTA, FQGNSA. After removal of 8 bases from V and 3 bases from J, the junction contained 9 bases not matched to a gene. CDR3 region: CASDASGRGGTDTQYF. The CDR3, as DNA: TGTGCCAGCGATGCTAGCGGGAGGGGAGGAACAGATACGCAGTATTTT.

V is TRBV7-3 and J is TRBJ2-5, with 7 bases that match TRBD1. The ends lost 4 bases at V and 4 bases at J; junction bases unmatched: 12. This CDR3 contains 16 residues. Germline CDR1 reads SGHTA; CDR2 reads FQGTGA. CDR3: CASSSLGWSGGETQYF. The CDR3, as DNA: TGTGCCAGCAGCTCATTAGGGTGGTCAGGGGGAGAGACCCAGTACTTC.